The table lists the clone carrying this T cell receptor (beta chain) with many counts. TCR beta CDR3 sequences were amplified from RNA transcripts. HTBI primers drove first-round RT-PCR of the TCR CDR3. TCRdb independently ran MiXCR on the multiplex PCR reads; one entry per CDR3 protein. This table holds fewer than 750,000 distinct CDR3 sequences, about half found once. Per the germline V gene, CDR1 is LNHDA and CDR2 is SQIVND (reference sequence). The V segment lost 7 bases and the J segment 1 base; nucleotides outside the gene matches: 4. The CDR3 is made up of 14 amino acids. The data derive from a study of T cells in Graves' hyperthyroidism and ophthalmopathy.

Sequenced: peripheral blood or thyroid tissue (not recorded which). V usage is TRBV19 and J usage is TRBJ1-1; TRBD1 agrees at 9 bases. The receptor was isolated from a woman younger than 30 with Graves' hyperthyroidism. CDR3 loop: CASITGGGNTEAFF. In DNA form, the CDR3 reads TGTGCCAGTATTACAGGGGGCGGGAACACTGAAGCTTTCTTT.